This entry concerns a single T cell receptor (beta chain). These data originate in a study of blood T cells in healthy people across ages. About the study: Roughly one uniquely barcoded beta molecule per two T cells was captured.

The CDR3 is 13 amino acids. Trimming took off 2 bases at V and 4 bases at J, with 8 bases between the two ends. The total RNA that was extracted per sample amounted to at least 5 micrograms. A second PCR, run for roughly 7 to 12 cycles, used a sample-barcoded 5' primer plus a J-beta primer mix. MiXCR, applied by TCRdb to the 5' RACE reads, yields one record per CDR3 protein. The table has 1.8 million or so distinct CDR3 sequences, 39% seen once; the top ten hold 23%. The rearrangement joins TRBV12-3 or TRBV12-4 to TRBJ1-2; unclear D gene. Material for sequencing was blood. The source of this sequence is a human donor in good health. The CDR3 is CASSLFQTYGYTF. CDR3 DNA sequence: TGTGCCAGCAGTTTATTCCAGACCTATGGCTACACCTTC.